This T cell receptor beta chain was captured by sequencing in a study of cytomegalovirus exposure and HLA in healthy donors. Study background: Around 85 million unique TCR sequences came from HLA-typed donors in an early release. Broader study findings: In a later analysis, compared with equally common non-associated chains, HLA-associated beta chains were more expanded. Per a prior analysis, the majority of TCR beta V segments were productive roughly 87% or roughly 30% of the time. Later genetic work tied a missense DCLRE1C variant to beta-chain V and J trimming.

Notes on this clone: Its antigen is still unknown.

Trimming left V 3 bases short and J 0 bases short, with 8 bases between. In germline, CDR1 is ENHRY, CDR2 SYGVKD. CDR3 size: 14 residues. A multiplex PCR was run with 60 Vbeta primers and 13 Jbeta primers. The method was immunoSEQ multiplex PCR; TCRdb's version includes in-frame clones alone and lacks a portion of them. The sample holds about 160,000 clones; around 79% are singletons and the top ten take around 6.6%. Input material: PBMCs. The source is a man in his forties or fifties in good health and CMV-seropositive. The chain combines TRBV10-3 with TRBJ1-2; tentative D call: TRBD1 (6 bases). The CDR3 sequence is CAISDRGSNYGYTF. CDR3 nucleotides: TGTGCCATCAGTGATAGGGGGTCTAACTATGGCTACACCTTC.